Below, 6 T cell receptor beta chains from the same sample are listed, as sequenced in a study of blood T cell repertoires in COVID-19. Libraries were prepared by immunoSEQ multiplex PCR; TCRdb keeps only in-frame clonotypes and omits some of them. This table holds 270,000 or so clones, approximately 77% found once. Sequencing was carried out using peripheral blood. These receptors all come from a woman in her late teens or twenties with acute or convalescent COVID-19.

The chain has TRBV27 and TRBJ1-1; TRBD1 is a possible D gene (6 bases). This CDR3 is built from 15 residues. Germline V gene data show CDR1 as MNHEY and CDR2 as SMNVEV (reference sequence). V shed 5 bases and J shed 0 bases, with 13 bases lying between them. The DNA of the CDR3 is TGTGCCAGCAGTCCTGGACAGACTATGAACACTGAAGCTTTCTTT. This translates into CASSPGQTMNTEAFF.

In this sample, this clone turned up a few times. This rearrangement joins TRBV4-3 to TRBJ2-7; 13 nucleotides line up with TRBD2. The CDR3 runs to 18 residues. V trimming: 3 bases; J trimming: 3 bases; junction bases outside the gene matches: 11. Per the germline V gene, CDR1 is LGHNA and CDR2 is YSLEER. The CDR3 spells CASSQEARGLAGFYEQYF. In DNA, the CDR3 is TGCGCCAGCAGCCAGGAGGCCCGGGGACTAGCGGGATTCTACGAGCAGTACTTC.

This chain connects TRBV6-2 or TRBV6-3 to TRBJ1-3, with D maybe TRBD1 (5 bases). Germline V gene sequence: CDR1 MNHEY, CDR2 SVGEGT. V lost 4 bases and J 0 bases, leaving 7 bases between the germline ends. The CDR3 loop spans 14 amino acids. The CDR3 DNA follows: TGTGCCAGCAGTTCTGGACACTCTGGAAACACCATATATTTT. Translated, it gives CASSSGHSGNTIYF.

The sample holds one count of this clone. The rearrangement uses TRBV19 and TRBJ1-1; a weak D match, TRBD1 (5 bases). The V gene's germline CDR1 is LNHDA and CDR2 SQIVND (reference sequence). Between the trimmed V and J ends, which lost 3 bases and 5 bases, there was a span of 10 bases. The CDR3 is 13 residues long. The DNA for the CDR3 is TGTGCCAGTAGTATTGGAAAGGGGACTGAAGCTTTCTTT. Its protein product is CASSIGKGTEAFF.

The chain employs TRBV9 and TRBJ1-6; D is undetermined. CDR3 length equals 15 residues. V lost 0 bases to trimming and J lost 10 bases, with 14 bases between them. Germline V lookup: CDR1 SGDLS, CDR2 YYNGEE. CDR3 nucleotide sequence: TGTGCCAGCAGCGTAGGAGAGAGGCGAAGCTCACCCCTCCACTTT. Translating gives CASSVGERRSSPLHF.

The gene calls are TRBV7-6 and TRBJ2-1; 7 bases align to TRBD1. V was clipped by 5 bases and J by 0 bases; unmatched bases: 10. The CDR3 contains 17 residues. Germline V lookup: CDR1 SGHVS, CDR2 FNYEAQ. The CDR3 reads CASSRNQGGSSYNEQFF. The CDR3, as DNA: TGTGCCAGCAGCCGTAATCAAGGGGGCAGCTCCTACAATGAGCAGTTCTTC.